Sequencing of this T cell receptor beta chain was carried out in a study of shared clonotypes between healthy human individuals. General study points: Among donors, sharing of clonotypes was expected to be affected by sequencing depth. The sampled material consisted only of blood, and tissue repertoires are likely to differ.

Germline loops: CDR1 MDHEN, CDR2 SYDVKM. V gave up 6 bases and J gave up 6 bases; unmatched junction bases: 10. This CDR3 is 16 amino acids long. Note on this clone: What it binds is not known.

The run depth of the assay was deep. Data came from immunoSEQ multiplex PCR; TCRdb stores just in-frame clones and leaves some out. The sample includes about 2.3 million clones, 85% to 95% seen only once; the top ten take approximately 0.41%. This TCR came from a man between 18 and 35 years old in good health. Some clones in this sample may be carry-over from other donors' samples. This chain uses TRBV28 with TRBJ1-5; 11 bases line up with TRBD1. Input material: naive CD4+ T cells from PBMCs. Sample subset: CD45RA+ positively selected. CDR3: CASSPGQGAVVQPQHF. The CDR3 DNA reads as TGTGCCAGCAGCCCTGGACAGGGGGCAGTGGTTCAGCCCCAGCATTTT.